This entry lists 10 T cell receptor beta chains sequenced from one sample in a study of T cells in narcolepsy. The table came from immunoSEQ multiplex PCR; TCRdb's copy has only in-frame clones and leaves some out. The sample gives 25,000 to 35,000 clones, about four fifths of which show up once; around 3% is in the top ten. The sequenced sample consisted of CD45RA- memory CD4+ T cells from PBMCs. The receptors were sampled from a human donor with narcolepsy.

This clone has only one observation. This chain connects TRBV14 to TRBJ1-2, with 12 bases lining up with TRBD1. Germline lookup yields CDR1 SGHDN and CDR2 FVKESK. The CDR3 runs 15 residues. J was trimmed by 7 bases and V by 3 bases; bases with no gene match: 6. CDR3 DNA sequence: TGTGCCAGCAGCCATGGGACAGGGGGCAGGGTTGGCTACACCTTC. Its translation: CASSHGTGGRVGYTF.

J is TRBJ1-1 and V is TRBV6-5; D not resolved. Germline CDR1 reads MNHEY; CDR2 reads SVGAGI. With 10 bases removed from V and 0 bases from J, the gap between germline ends came to 12 bases. The CDR3 loop spans 13 amino acids. The CDR3 spells CATGRAMNTEAFF. In nucleotides, the CDR3 is TGTGCCACCGGCCGGGCCATGAACACTGAAGCTTTCTTT.

The V and J genes are TRBV7-6 and TRBJ1-2, with TRBD1 as a possible D gene (5 bases). The length of the CDR3 is 14 residues. In germline, CDR1 is SGHVS, CDR2 FNYEAQ. V was pared by 3 bases and J by 5 bases, with 13 bases between. The CDR3 here is CASSLGPSSYGYTF. The CDR3 DNA sequence: TGTGCCAGCAGCTTGGGACCGAGTTCGTATGGCTACACCTTC.

The chain links TRBV9 to TRBJ2-1, with TRBD2 identical over 8 bases. This CDR3 is built from 16 residues. Germline values: CDR1 SGDLS, CDR2 YYNGEE. V dropped 4 bases and J dropped 0; count of bases not matched to a gene: 6. CDR3 region: CASSLQAGASYNEQFF. The DNA of the CDR3 is TGTGCCAGCAGCCTCCAAGCGGGGGCCTCCTACAATGAGCAGTTCTTC.

Only one count was recorded for this clone. The chain joins TRBV7-9 to TRBJ2-6, with D tentatively TRBD1 or TRBD2 (5 bases each). The V gene's germline CDR1 is SEHNR and CDR2 FQNEAQ (reference sequence). V lost 3 bases to trimming and J lost 7 bases, with 7 bases between them. This CDR3 is built from 13 residues. CDR3 nucleotide sequence: TGTGCCAGCAGCTTGGGGGAAGCCAACGTCCTGACTTTC. Its protein product is CASSLGEANVLTF.

The chain carries TRBV11-2 and TRBJ1-1; possibly TRBD1 for D (5 bases). This CDR3 contains 13 residues. Trimming took off 1 base at V and 6 bases at J, with 9 bases between the two ends. Germline V CDR1 and CDR2: SGHAT, FQNNGV. The CDR3 region is CASSLAGGAEAFF. In DNA form, the CDR3 reads TGTGCCAGCAGCTTAGCCGGGGGAGCTGAAGCTTTCTTT.

This chain links TRBV10-3 with TRBJ1-2; 7 nucleotides agree with TRBD1. V shed 5 bases, J shed 8 bases, and the junction held 5 bases outside the gene matches. The germline CDR1 and CDR2 sequences are ENHRY and SYGVKD. This CDR3 comprises 12 residues. The CDR3 DNA follows: TGTGCCATCAGTCCGGACAGGCGGGGCTACACCTTC. This gives the protein CAISPDRRGYTF.

The chain carries TRBV6-1 and TRBJ1-2; the match to TRBD1 covers 7 bases. The CDR3 is made up of 16 amino acids. V was clipped by 0 bases and J by 3 bases; unmatched bases: 7. Germline loops: CDR1 MNHNS, CDR2 SASEGT. CDR3 in DNA: TGTGCCAGCAGTGAAGCGAGGCAGGGGGTACACTATGGCTACACCTTC. Protein: CASSEARQGVHYGYTF.

This clone was recorded only once. The chain carries TRBV2 and TRBJ1-2; 10 bases are a match to TRBD1. This CDR3 region has 13 residues. V lost 7 bases, J lost 7 bases, and 6 bases stayed unmatched. Per the germline V gene, CDR1 is SNHLY and CDR2 is FYNNEI. CDR3 sequence: CASTLTGGPGYTF. The CDR3 nucleotides are TGTGCCAGCACCCTGACAGGGGGCCCTGGCTACACCTTC.

The rearrangement joins TRBV6-1 to TRBJ2-5, with D unclear. Germline V CDR1 and CDR2: MNHNS, SASEGT. The length of the CDR3 is 13 residues. V lost 10 bases and J 4 bases, leaving 16 bases between the germline ends. In DNA form, the CDR3 reads TGTGCCACCCGATTGGGGAATGGAGAGACCCAGTACTTC. This encodes CATRLGNGETQYF.